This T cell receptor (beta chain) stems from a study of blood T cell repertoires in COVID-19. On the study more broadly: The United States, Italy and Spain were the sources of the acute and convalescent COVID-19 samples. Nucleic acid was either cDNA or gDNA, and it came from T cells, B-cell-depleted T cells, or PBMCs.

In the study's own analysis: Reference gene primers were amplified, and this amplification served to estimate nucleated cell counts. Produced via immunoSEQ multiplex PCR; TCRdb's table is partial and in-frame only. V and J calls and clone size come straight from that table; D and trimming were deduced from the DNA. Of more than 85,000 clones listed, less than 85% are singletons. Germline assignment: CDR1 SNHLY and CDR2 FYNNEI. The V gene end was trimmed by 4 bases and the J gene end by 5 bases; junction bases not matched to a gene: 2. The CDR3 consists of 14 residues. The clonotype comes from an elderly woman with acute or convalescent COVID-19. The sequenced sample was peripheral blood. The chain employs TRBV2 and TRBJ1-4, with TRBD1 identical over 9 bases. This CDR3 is CASSGDRANEKLFF. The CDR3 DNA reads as TGTGCCAGCAGTGGGGACAGGGCAAATGAAAAACTGTTTTTT.